This entry lists 29 T cell receptor beta chains sequenced from one sample in a study of blood T cell repertoires in COVID-19. TCRdb's copy holds only in-frame clones and misses some; the assay was immunoSEQ multiplex PCR. The data contain over 250,000 clones, 70% to 80% of them singletons. Sequencing was performed on peripheral blood. The receptors stem from an elderly woman with acute or convalescent COVID-19.

V is TRBV19 and J is TRBJ1-2; maybe TRBD1 (6 bases). The CDR3 spans 17 residues. V gave up 3 bases and J gave up 0 bases, with 17 bases separating them. Per the germline V gene, CDR1 is LNHDA and CDR2 is SQIVND (reference sequence). CDR3 DNA: TGTGCCAGTAGTATTGGTACTCGTTACAGGGCTAACTATGGCTACACCTTC. Its protein product is CASSIGTRYRANYGYTF.

The genes are TRBV7-6 and TRBJ1-4, with 8 bases that match TRBD1. Germline loops: CDR1 SGHVS, CDR2 FNYEAQ. This CDR3 contains 14 residues. J lost 6 bases, V lost 5 bases, and 5 bases had no gene match. CDR3 DNA: TGTGCCAGCAGCCGGGACAGGAACTATGAAAAACTGTTTTTT. Protein product: CASSRDRNYEKLFF.

The chain employs TRBV5-1 and TRBJ2-5; 10 nucleotides align to TRBD2. Trimming cost V 4 bases and J 2 bases; bases outside gene matches: 8. Germline V gene sequence: CDR1 SGHRS, CDR2 YFSETQ. The CDR3 runs to 16 residues. The CDR3 is CASSPGASGGQETQYF. CDR3 in DNA: TGCGCCAGCAGCCCGGGGGCTAGCGGGGGTCAAGAGACCCAGTACTTC. Supplemented by reference TRBV5-1 and TRBJ2-5, the full variable domain reads KAGVTQTPRYLIKTRGQQVTLSCSPISGHRSVSWYQQTPGQGLQFLFEYFSETQRNKGNFPGRFSGRQFSNSRSEMNVSTLELGDSALYLCASSPGASGGQETQYFGPGTRLLVL.

The chain links TRBV12-3 or TRBV12-4 to TRBJ2-7; the D gene is possibly TRBD1 (6 bases). CDR3 length: 11 residues. Trimming pared 5 bases from V and 7 bases from J, leaving 9 bases between. CDR3 DNA sequence: TGTGCCAGCAGTGGAGACAGGGAGCAGTACTTC. It translates to CASSGDREQYF.

The chain is built from TRBV24-1 and TRBJ2-2; D perhaps matches TRBD2 (6 bases). Trimming removed 5 bases at V and 3 bases at J, with 6 bases between. The CDR3 length is 13 residues. Germline loops: CDR1 KGHDR, CDR2 SFDVKD. The CDR3 sequence: CATSVADTGELFF. The CDR3 coding sequence is TGTGCCACCAGTGTAGCGGACACCGGGGAGCTGTTTTTT.

V is TRBV6-5 and J is TRBJ1-6, with 7 bases fitting TRBD1. V gave up 5 bases and J gave up 4 bases; unmatched junction bases: 5. The CDR3 extends over 15 amino acids. Germline V gene data show CDR1 as MNHEY and CDR2 as SVGAGI. In DNA form, the CDR3 reads TGTGCCAGCAGTCAACAGGGGTGGTATAATTCACCCCTCCACTTT. Translation gives CASSQQGWYNSPLHF.

This chain joins TRBV3-1 (or the pseudogene TRBV3-2) and TRBJ2-7; 12 nucleotides line up with TRBD2. The germline V gene encodes CDR1 LGHDT and CDR2 YNNKEL (reference sequence). The trim removed 2 bases at V and 3 bases at J, leaving 8 bases unmatched. CDR3 length: 17 residues. As DNA, the CDR3 is TGTGCCAGCAGCCAAAGGACTAGCGGGGCTTATCTCTACGAGCAGTACTTC. It codes for CASSQRTSGAYLYEQYF.

The chain employs TRBV19 and TRBJ2-1; 7 nucleotides match TRBD2. Germline assignment: CDR1 LNHDA and CDR2 SQIVND (reference sequence). The CDR3 is made up of 12 amino acids. With V trimmed by 9 bases and J by 4 bases, 3 bases remained unmatched. CDR3 bases: TGTGCCAGCGAGGGACTATACAATGAGCAGTTCTTC. It specifies CASEGLYNEQFF. Filled out from reference TRBV19 and TRBJ2-1, the complete variable domain reads DGGITQSPKYLFRKEGQNVTLSCEQNLNHDAMYWYRQDPGQGLRLIYYSQIVNDFQKGDIAEGYSVSREKKESFPLTVTSAQKNPTAFYLCASEGLYNEQFFGPGTRLTVL.

This clone was detected many times. This chain uses TRBV6-1 with TRBJ1-2; D might be TRBD1 (6 bases). The CDR3 runs to 16 residues. Germline values: CDR1 MNHNS, CDR2 SASEGT. V shed 3 bases and J shed 1 base, with 15 bases lying between them. The CDR3: CASSEQAGTLNYGYTF. The CDR3 region has the DNA TGTGCCAGCAGTGAGCAAGCCGGGACACTTAACTATGGCTACACCTTC.

V and J are TRBV7-2 and TRBJ1-2; tentatively, D is TRBD1 (6 bases). This CDR3 has 14 amino acids. The V and J ends lost 5 bases and 1 base respectively, with 11 bases between them. Germline V gene lookup returns CDR1 SGHTA and CDR2 FQGNSA. The CDR3: CASSQQGNNYGYTF. DNA of the CDR3: TGTGCCAGCAGCCAACAGGGTAATAACTATGGCTACACCTTC.

The rearrangement links TRBV7-2 to TRBJ1-3, with TRBD1 matching over 7 bases. J was trimmed by 1 base and V by 6 bases; bases with no gene match: 9. The CDR3 runs to 16 residues. CDR1 and CDR2 from the germline V gene are SGHTA and FQGNSA. The CDR3 region has the DNA TGTGCCAGCAGAAACAGGGGCCGCGAATCTGGAAACACCATATATTTT. It codes for CASRNRGRESGNTIYF.

This CDR3 reads CASQQGPSTDTQYF. The DNA for the CDR3 is TGTGCCAGTCAACAGGGGCCTAGCACAGATACGCAGTATTTT. The chain employs TRBV6-5 and TRBJ2-3; 7 bases align to TRBD1. Per germline, CDR1 MNHEY and CDR2 SVGAGI. V dropped 9 bases and J dropped 0; count of bases not matched to a gene: 6. The CDR3 is 14 residues long.

CDR3 coding DNA: TGCGCCAGCAGCTTGGACGGTGATCAGCCCCAGCATTTT. Protein sequence: CASSLDGDQPQHF. The chain joins TRBV5-1 to TRBJ1-5; D is ambiguous. Looked up from germline, CDR1 is SGHRS and CDR2 is YFSETQ. V lost 0 bases and J 5 bases, leaving 6 bases between the germline ends. The CDR3 consists of 13 residues.

This clone has more than one count but fewer than ten. The gene calls are TRBV13 and TRBJ2-7; TRBD1 aligns across 7 bases. This CDR3 has 14 amino acids. The germline CDR1 and CDR2 sequences are PRHDT and FYEKMQ (reference sequence). J was trimmed by 7 bases and V by 5 bases; bases with no gene match: 11. CDR3 DNA: TGTGCCAGCAGCACCCGGGACAGCCTGTGGGAGCAGTACTTC. Translated, it gives CASSTRDSLWEQYF.

The rearrangement joins TRBV14 to TRBJ2-2; 7 bases match TRBD2. CDR1 and CDR2 from the germline V gene are SGHDN and FVKESK. This CDR3 spans 17 amino acids. V lost 4 bases and J lost 1; bases outside the gene matches: 9. CDR3 in amino acids: CASSLVGAGRNTGELFF. DNA for the CDR3: TGTGCCAGCAGCCTCGTGGGAGCGGGGAGGAACACCGGGGAGCTGTTTTTT.

The rearrangement joins TRBV5-1 to TRBJ2-3, with D perhaps TRBD2 (6 bases). Germline-derived CDR1 and CDR2 are SGHRS and YFSETQ. CDR3 length: 15 amino acids. Trimming left V 1 base short and J 4 bases short, with 13 bases between. The CDR3 here is CASSLSGRVADTQYF. For the CDR3, the DNA is TGCGCCAGCAGCTTGTCCGGGAGAGTAGCAGATACGCAGTATTTT.

This chain joins TRBV19 and TRBJ2-5; D gene unclear. Germline V gene lookup returns CDR1 LNHDA and CDR2 SQIVND (reference sequence). CDR3 length equals 14 residues. The V gene lost 1 base and the J gene lost 7 bases, with 13 bases spanning the gap. The CDR3 protein is CASSIGIDMGTQYF. The CDR3 DNA reads TGTGCCAGTAGTATAGGTATTGACATGGGGACCCAGTACTTC.

This chain connects TRBV7-2 to TRBJ1-1, with TRBD1 matching 7 bases. Germline V gene data show CDR1 as SGHTA and CDR2 as FQGNSA. The CDR3 is 13 amino acids. J was trimmed by 4 bases and V by 5 bases; bases with no gene match: 4. The DNA of the CDR3 is TGTGCCAGCAGCACGGACAGGTTCACTGAAGCTTTCTTT. Its protein is CASSTDRFTEAFF.

V and J are TRBV2 and TRBJ1-2; TRBD1 matches at 7 bases. Trimming took 11 bases from V and 7 from J; bases not matched to a gene: 16. This CDR3 has 14 residues. Per the germline V gene, CDR1 is SNHLY and CDR2 is FYNNEI. This CDR3 is CAPYPGQARRGYTF. The CDR3 nucleotides are TGTGCCCCATACCCAGGACAGGCCCGGCGTGGCTACACCTTC.

This clone was picked up many times. This chain joins TRBV2 and TRBJ2-1; 7 bases fit TRBD2. V trimming: 6 bases; J trimming: 8 bases; junction bases outside the gene matches: 10. Germline CDR1 reads SNHLY; CDR2 reads FYNNEI. This CDR3 comprises 14 residues. The CDR3: CASRELASVDEQFF. CDR3 DNA sequence: TGTGCCAGCAGGGAACTAGCGTCTGTCGATGAGCAGTTCTTC.

The chain joins TRBV7-9 to TRBJ1-2, with D perhaps TRBD1 (5 bases). V gave up 4 bases and J gave up 0 bases, with 21 bases separating them. The CDR3 covers 18 residues. Germline values: CDR1 SEHNR, CDR2 FQNEAQ (reference sequence). The CDR3 nucleotides are TGTGCCAGCAGCTCCTCACGCCTATCCGGGGGAGCTAACTATGGCTACACCTTC. Translation gives CASSSSRLSGGANYGYTF. Full variable domain (missing parts from reference TRBV7-9 and TRBJ1-2): DTGVSQNPRHKITKRGQNVTFRCDPISEHNRLYWYRQTLGQGPEFLTYFQNEAQLEKSRLLSDRFSAERPKGSFSTLEIQRTEQGDSAMYLCASSSSRLSGGANYGYTFGSGTRLTVV.

This chain uses TRBV6-5 with TRBJ1-2; TRBD1 agrees at 9 bases. The CDR3 spans 15 residues. Unmatched junction bases numbered 9, after V lost 6 bases and J lost 4 bases. Germline assignment: CDR1 MNHEY and CDR2 SVGAGI. The CDR3 DNA is TGTGCCAGCAGCAAAGGACAGGGGCTGTCCTATGGCTACACCTTC. Its protein product is CASSKGQGLSYGYTF.

This clone was picked up one time. The chain joins TRBV5-5 to TRBJ2-7, with D hard to call. Germline CDR1 and CDR2: SGHKS and YYEKEE (reference sequence). V shed 0 bases and J shed 3 bases, with 7 bases lying between them. The CDR3 is 13 residues long. Written as DNA, the CDR3 is TGTGCCAGCAGCTTGGCCTTCAGCTACGAGCAGTACTTC. Translated, it gives CASSLAFSYEQYF.

In this sample, this clone turned up once. The gene calls are TRBV19 and TRBJ2-1; D is possibly TRBD1 (6 bases). The CDR3 has 13 residues. Trimming removed 5 bases from V and 6 bases from J, with 11 bases in between. The germline gives CDR1 LNHDA, CDR2 SQIVND (reference sequence). The CDR3 loop is CASSRGQINEQFF. In DNA form, the CDR3 reads TGTGCCAGTAGTCGCGGACAGATCAATGAGCAGTTCTTC.

This rearrangement joins TRBV19 to TRBJ1-6; weak D call: TRBD1 (6 bases). CDR3 length: 15 residues. V lost 5 bases, J lost 7 bases, and 15 bases lay in between. Germline CDR1 and CDR2: LNHDA and SQIVND (reference sequence). The CDR3 nucleotides are TGTGCCAGTAGTTACCCGGGACAAGTGAATTCACCCCTCCACTTT. Amino acids: CASSYPGQVNSPLHF. Based on the CDR3 plus reference TRBV19 and TRBJ1-6, the full variable domain is DGGITQSPKYLFRKEGQNVTLSCEQNLNHDAMYWYRQDPGQGLRLIYYSQIVNDFQKGDIAEGYSVSREKKESFPLTVTSAQKNPTAFYLCASSYPGQVNSPLHFGNGTRLTVT.

V usage is TRBV5-1 and J usage is TRBJ1-3; possible D gene TRBD1, 5 bases. Per the germline V gene, CDR1 is SGHRS and CDR2 is YFSETQ. V was trimmed by 0 bases and J by 0 bases, leaving 13 bases between them. The CDR3 loop spans 17 amino acids. The chain's CDR3 is CASSLGRVTHSGNTIYF. CDR3 coding DNA: TGCGCCAGCAGCTTGGGCAGGGTGACTCACTCTGGAAACACCATATATTTT.

This chain connects TRBV2 to TRBJ2-3, with 10 positions matching TRBD2. Germline V lookup: CDR1 SNHLY, CDR2 FYNNEI. Losses at the gene ends were 9 bases for V and 3 bases for J; bases not matched to a gene: 6. This CDR3 has 14 amino acids. This CDR3 is CASTLAGITDTQYF. The CDR3 region has the DNA TGTGCCAGTACACTAGCGGGAATAACAGATACGCAGTATTTT.

J is TRBJ2-7 and V is TRBV7-9; D might be TRBD1 (5 bases). V lost 1 base, J lost 3 bases, and 13 bases lay in between. Germline V gives CDR1 SEHNR, CDR2 FQNEAQ (reference sequence). CDR3 size: 15 residues. CDR3 sequence: CASSLVAAGRYEQYF. Here the CDR3 DNA reads TGTGCCAGCAGCTTAGTGGCGGCAGGGCGCTACGAGCAGTACTTC.

The chain employs TRBV19 and TRBJ2-1; 11 nucleotides align to TRBD2. CDR1 LNHDA and CDR2 SQIVND come from the germline V gene (reference sequence). V trimming: 4 bases; J trimming: 0 bases; junction bases outside the gene matches: 11. The CDR3 covers 19 residues. The CDR3 DNA is TGTGCCAGTAGTAGGACGACTAGCGGGGTTACATACTCCTACAATGAGCAGTTCTTC. This encodes CASSRTTSGVTYSYNEQFF.